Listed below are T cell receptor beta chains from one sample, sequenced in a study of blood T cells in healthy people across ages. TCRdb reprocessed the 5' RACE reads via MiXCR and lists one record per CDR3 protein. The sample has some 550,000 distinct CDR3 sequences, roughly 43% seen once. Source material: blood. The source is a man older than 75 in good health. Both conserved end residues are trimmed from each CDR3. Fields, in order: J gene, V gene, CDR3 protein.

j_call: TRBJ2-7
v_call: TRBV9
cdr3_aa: ASSQIAGGSNEQY

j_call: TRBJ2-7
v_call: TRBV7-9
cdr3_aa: ASSSAGTYTYEQY

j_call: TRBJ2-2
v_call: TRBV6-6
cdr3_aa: AAATGLATTGELF

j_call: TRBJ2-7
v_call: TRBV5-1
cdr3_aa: ASSTSDRAVVGREQY

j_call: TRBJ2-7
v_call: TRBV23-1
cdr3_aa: ASSQEAGSYEQY

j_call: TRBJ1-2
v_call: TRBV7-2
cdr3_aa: ASSLGGSLYGYT

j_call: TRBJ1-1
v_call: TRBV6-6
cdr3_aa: ASSFYEAF

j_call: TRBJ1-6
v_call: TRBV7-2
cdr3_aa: ASSFRESPLH

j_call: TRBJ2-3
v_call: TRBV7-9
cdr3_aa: ASSPRGALTDTQY

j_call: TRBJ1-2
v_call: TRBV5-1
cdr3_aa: ASRAARDYGYT

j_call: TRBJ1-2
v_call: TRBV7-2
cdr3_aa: ASSWGLNYGYT

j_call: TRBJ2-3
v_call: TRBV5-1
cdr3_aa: ASSPPGVTDTQY

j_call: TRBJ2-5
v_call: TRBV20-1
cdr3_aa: SATALAGGRRNEQY

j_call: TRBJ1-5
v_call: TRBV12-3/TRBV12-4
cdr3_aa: ASSTRQGAFGEPQH

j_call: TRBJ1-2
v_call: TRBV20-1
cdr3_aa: SARGDRGFGYT

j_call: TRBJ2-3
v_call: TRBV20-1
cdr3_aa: SARRQPSTDTQY

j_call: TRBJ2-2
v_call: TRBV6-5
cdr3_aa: ASNQGLETTGELF